The next 16 T cell receptor beta chains were all read from a single sample in a study of human T cells and chemical hapten exposure. The time point is: healthy volunteer bleed at 6 weeks. Whole blood that had not been fractionated was the source of extracted total RNA. Each CDR3 protein is one row after TCRdb ran MiXCR on the RACE reads. Among some 78,000 distinct CDR3 sequences, roughly 8.6% were seen once, and the ten largest hold approximately 1.5%. Specimen: whole blood. These receptors were taken from a male donor in good health. Some clones in this sample may be carry-over from other donors' samples.

This clonotype was seen many times. The chain recombines TRBV20-1 with TRBJ1-1; D is unresolved. Per germline, CDR1 DFQATT and CDR2 SNEGSKA (reference sequence). Trimming cost V 4 bases and J 3 bases, with 15 bases left between them. The CDR3 spans 14 residues. The CDR3 reads CSAIAQRGDTEAFF. CDR3 sequence (DNA): TGCAGTGCTATTGCCCAACGCGGTGACACTGAAGCTTTCTTT.

The rearrangement joins TRBV12-3 or TRBV12-4 to TRBJ2-3; 7 nucleotides match TRBD1. The junction had 7 bases not matched to a gene; V was cut back by 7 bases and J by 0 bases. CDR3 length: 15 amino acids. CDR3 DNA: TGTGCCAGCACCCGGACAGGAGCTAGCACAGATACGCAGTATTTT. Its translation is CASTRTGASTDTQYF.

The V gene is TRBV10-3, the J gene TRBJ1-1, with 9 positions matching TRBD1. CDR1 and CDR2 from the germline V gene are ENHRY and SYGVKD. V shed 6 bases, J shed 6 bases, and the junction held 5 bases outside the gene matches. The CDR3 covers 13 residues. The CDR3 loop is CAIRGTGGSEAFF. CDR3 coding DNA: TGTGCCATCAGGGGAACAGGGGGCTCTGAAGCTTTCTTT.

The chain recombines TRBV12-3 or TRBV12-4 with TRBJ2-7; the D is unclear. The CDR3 covers 13 residues. Trimming removed 5 bases at V and 9 bases at J, with 17 bases between. In nucleotides, the CDR3 is TGTGCCAGCAGTCCGCAGACCAGGTCCGGGCAGTACTTC. This encodes CASSPQTRSGQYF.

Sample share makes this clonotype medium-sized. The J gene is TRBJ2-1, the V gene TRBV15; tentative D call: TRBD2 (5 bases). The germline gives CDR1 LNHNV, CDR2 YYDKDF (reference sequence). Between the trimmed V and J ends, which lost 0 bases and 7 bases, there was a span of 10 bases. CDR3 length equals 14 residues. The CDR3 loop is CATSRDTVANEQFF. The CDR3 nucleotides read TGTGCCACCAGCAGAGATACGGTAGCGAATGAGCAGTTCTTC.

This clonotype occurred once. The chain couples TRBV6-1 to TRBJ2-3; TRBD2 matches at 12 bases. The germline V gene has CDR1 MNHNS and CDR2 SASEGT. The J segment lost 7 bases and the V segment lost 4 bases, leaving 6 bases of the junction unmatched. This CDR3 spans 15 amino acids. The CDR3, as DNA: TGTGCCAGCAGTGCGAATACTAGCGGGAGGAATACGCAGTATTTT. It encodes CASSANTSGRNTQYF.

This clonotype was detected a few times. The chain employs TRBV7-8 and TRBJ1-4; 7 bases line up with TRBD1. The junction had 6 bases not matched to a gene; V was cut back by 3 bases and J by 5 bases. CDR1 and CDR2 (germline): SGHVS, FQNEAQ. The CDR3 spans 15 residues. The CDR3 sequence: CASSFPGQDNEKLFF. The CDR3, as DNA: TGTGCCAGCAGCTTCCCCGGACAGGACAATGAAAAACTGTTTTTT.

This chain connects TRBV7-9 to TRBJ2-5; 11 nucleotides agree with TRBD1. The germline gives CDR1 SEHNR, CDR2 FQNEAQ (reference sequence). V trimming: 5 bases; J trimming: 2 bases; junction bases outside the gene matches: 1. The CDR3 is 14 amino acids. The CDR3, as DNA: TGTGCCAGCAGCGGGACAGGGGGTCAAGAGACCCAGTACTTC. Translating gives CASSGTGGQETQYF. The whole variable domain, filled in from reference TRBV7-9 and TRBJ2-5, reads DTGVSQNPRHKITKRGQNVTFRCDPISEHNRLYWYRQTLGQGPEFLTYFQNEAQLEKSRLLSDRFSAERPKGSFSTLEIQRTEQGDSAMYLCASSGTGGQETQYFGPGTRLLVL.

This clonotype occurred many times. The chain links TRBV27 to TRBJ1-5, with 9 bases identical to TRBD1. CDR1 is MNHEY and CDR2 is SMNVEV in the germline V gene (reference sequence). Trimming cost V 6 bases and J 0 bases; bases outside gene matches: 15. The CDR3 is 19 residues long. This CDR3 reads CASSPVAGQGFYSNQPQHF. CDR3 nucleotides: TGTGCCAGCAGCCCCGTTGCGGGACAGGGATTTTATAGCAATCAGCCCCAGCATTTT.

The chain carries TRBV30 and TRBJ1-1; D gene unclear. V lost 2 bases, J lost 2 bases, and 9 bases lay in between. Germline CDR1 reads GTSNPN; CDR2 reads SVGIG (reference sequence). The CDR3 consists of 13 residues. CDR3 DNA: TGTGCCTGGAGTTCGGACGGCAACACTGAAGCTTTCTTT. Protein: CAWSSDGNTEAFF.

This clonotype was recorded many times. This rearrangement joins TRBV2 to TRBJ2-5, with unresolved D. V lost 6 bases, J lost 1 base, and 12 bases lay in between. Germline assignment: CDR1 SNHLY and CDR2 FYNNEI. The CDR3 runs to 14 residues. CDR3 DNA: TGTGCCAGCAGCAACGGACGGATCCAAGAGACCCAGTACTTC. This sequence encodes CASSNGRIQETQYF.

This clonotype was seen only a few times. The chain links TRBV2 to TRBJ2-2, with D possibly TRBD2 on 5 matching bases. The CDR3 is 14 amino acids. Germline CDR1 is SNHLY and CDR2 is FYNNEI. V lost 1 base and J lost 5, with 8 bases in between. CDR3 nucleotide sequence: TGTGCCAGCAGTGAAGACCCGGGGACCGGGGAGCTGTTTTTT. It translates to CASSEDPGTGELFF.

The chain joins TRBV27 to TRBJ1-2; TRBD1 matches 10 bases. CDR3 length: 17 residues. The trim removed 4 bases at V and 4 bases at J, leaving 12 bases unmatched. CDR1 is MNHEY and CDR2 is SMNVEV in the germline V gene (reference sequence). The CDR3 bases are TGTGCCAGCAGTTCCCTGACAGGGGGCAGAGCCTCCTATGGCTACACCTTC. Encoded protein: CASSSLTGGRASYGYTF.

This clonotype came up many times. The chain couples TRBV4-3 to TRBJ2-1, with TRBD2 identical over 10 bases. The length of the CDR3 is 16 residues. Germline V CDR1 and CDR2: LGHNA, YSLEER. With V trimmed by 4 bases and J by 1 base, 4 bases remained unmatched. CDR3 region: CASSPERGGSYNEQFF. The CDR3 DNA reads TGCGCCAGCAGCCCTGAGCGGGGGGGGTCCTACAATGAGCAGTTCTTC.

This clonotype was detected ten times or more. The chain uses TRBV27 and TRBJ2-1; the match to TRBD1 covers 7 bases. The V segment lost 1 base and the J segment 2 bases; nucleotides outside the gene matches: 5. The CDR3 is made up of 16 amino acids. The germline gives CDR1 MNHEY, CDR2 SMNVEV (reference sequence). In DNA form, the CDR3 reads TGTGCCAGCAGTTTATGGGGACAGAGCACCTACAATGAGCAGTTCTTC. Translating it yields CASSLWGQSTYNEQFF.

This clonotype was recorded at least ten times. The J gene is TRBJ2-3, the V gene TRBV7-9, with no clear D. V was cut by 3 bases and J by 4 bases, with 11 bases left in between. The CDR3 spans 14 residues. Germline CDR1 is SEHNR and CDR2 is FQNEAQ (reference sequence). The CDR3 coding sequence is TGTGCCAGCAGCTTGGCCGGAACGGCAGATACGCAGTATTTT. Residues: CASSLAGTADTQYF.